This T cell receptor beta chain was found in a study of cytomegalovirus exposure and HLA in healthy donors. Overall study findings and caveats: In a later analysis, parvovirus B19, influenza, CMV and Epstein-Barr virus appeared linked to several top co-occurrence clusters. It was reported that TCR beta sequences correctly inferred the HLA-A and HLA-B alleles for most subjects. The investigators catalogued 150 or so TCR beta chains as cytomegalovirus-associated. It was reported that the classifier diagnosed cytomegalovirus status with high specificity and sensitivity in both the original and validation cohorts.

There are 13 residues in the CDR3. J lost 5 bases, V lost 9 bases, and 5 bases had no gene match. CDR1 is LNHNV, CDR2 YYDKDF, per germline (reference sequence). The PCR employed 60 Vbeta primers together with 13 Jbeta primers. The method was immunoSEQ multiplex PCR; TCRdb's version includes in-frame clones alone and lacks a portion of them. The data hold roughly 150,000 clones, with approximately 83% observed a single time. This clone is a singleton in its sample. Its antigen is unknown. This chain joins TRBV15 and TRBJ1-4, with 8 bases fitting TRBD1. Sequences were obtained from PBMCs. This sequence originates from a male donor in good health and CMV-seronegative. The CDR3 is CATRTGQNEKLFF. The DNA of the CDR3 is TGTGCCACTAGGACAGGGCAGAATGAAAAACTGTTTTTT. Combining the CDR3 with reference TRBV15 and TRBJ1-4 gives the whole variable domain DAMVIQNPRYQVTQFGKPVTLSCSQTLNHNVMYWYQQKSSQAPKLLFHYYDKDFNNEADTPDNFQSRRPNTSFCFLDIRSPGLGDTAMYLCATRTGQNEKLFFGSGTQLSVL.